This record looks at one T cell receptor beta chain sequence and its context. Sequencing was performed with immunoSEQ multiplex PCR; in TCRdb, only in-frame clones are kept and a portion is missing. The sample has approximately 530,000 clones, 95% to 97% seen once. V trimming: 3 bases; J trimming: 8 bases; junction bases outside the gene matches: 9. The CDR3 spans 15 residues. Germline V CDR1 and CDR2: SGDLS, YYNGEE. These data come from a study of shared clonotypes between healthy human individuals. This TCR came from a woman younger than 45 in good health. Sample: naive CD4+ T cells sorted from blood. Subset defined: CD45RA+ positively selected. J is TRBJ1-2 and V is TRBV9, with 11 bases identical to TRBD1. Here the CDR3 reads CASSGRTGGATGYTF. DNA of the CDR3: TGTGCCAGCAGCGGACGGACAGGGGGCGCAACGGGCTACACCTTC.